Listed here are 19 T cell receptor beta chains from one sample, sequenced in a study of regulatory T cells in long-lasting Graves disease. iRepertoire HTBI primers and Arm-PCR of CDR3 regions built TCR beta libraries. TCRdb re-called the multiplex PCR reads with MiXCR, one entry per CDR3 protein. The sample shows around 460,000 distinct CDR3 sequences, around a fifth of them seen only once. Time point denoted: persistent/refractory GD, antithyroid drugs over 5 years with positive TRAb. Researchers made the TCR library from RNA that was extracted from PBMCs. Sample: peripheral blood mononuclear cells (PBMCs), taken when the disease was refractory, from a patient treated with antithyroid drugs. The origin of the receptors is a female donor with Graves disease.

This clonotype was seen a few times. The chain is built from TRBV28 and TRBJ1-6; no clear D. CDR1 MDHEN and CDR2 SYDVKM come from the germline V gene. Trimming shortened V by 4 bases and J by 8 bases, and 12 bases separated the two germline ends. This CDR3 region has 14 residues. In nucleotides, the CDR3 is TGTGCCAGCAGTTCCACAAACACCTATTCACCCCTCCACTTT. Residues: CASSSTNTYSPLHF.

As DNA, the CDR3 is TGCAGTCCCCGGGTTGACGATACGCAGTATTTT. This encodes CSPRVDDTQYF. The rearrangement links TRBV20-1 to TRBJ2-3; no definite D call. CDR1 and CDR2 from the germline V gene are DFQATT and SNEGSKA (reference sequence). The CDR3 sequence is 11 residues long. The V end was cut by 8 bases, the J end by 6 bases, with 12 bases between.

The gene calls are TRBV19 and TRBJ2-2; D gene ambiguous. The CDR3 length is 13 residues. CDR1 is LNHDA, CDR2 SQIVND, per germline (reference sequence). Trimming cost V 4 bases and J 2 bases, with 5 bases left between them. The CDR3 protein is CASSKANTGELFF. CDR3 DNA: TGTGCCAGTAGTAAAGCAAACACCGGGGAGCTGTTTTTT.

This rearrangement joins TRBV6-1 to TRBJ2-5; the match to TRBD1 covers 10 bases. The CDR3 loop spans 15 amino acids. Germline CDR1 reads MNHNS; CDR2 reads SASEGT. V shed 11 bases and J 2 bases; nucleotides not matched to a gene: 11. The CDR3 nucleotides are TGTGCCGGCAAAGAGACAGGGGGCCCTCAAGAGACCCAGTACTTC. It specifies CAGKETGGPQETQYF.

The rearrangement uses TRBV3-1 and TRBJ2-7, with no clear D. CDR1 is LGHDT, CDR2 YNNKEL, per germline (reference sequence). The germline V and J ends were trimmed by 8 bases and 4 bases, with 21 bases remaining between them. The CDR3 is made up of 15 amino acids. CDR3 in amino acids: CASVSVRQVLYEQYF. The CDR3 nucleotides are TGTGCCAGCGTATCTGTACGGCAGGTACTTTACGAGCAGTACTTC.

This clonotype was counted a few times. The chain combines TRBV28 with TRBJ2-5; D uncertain. The V gene's germline CDR1 is MDHEN and CDR2 SYDVKM. V lost 5 bases, J lost 5 bases, and 18 bases lay in between. This CDR3 has 15 residues. The CDR3 DNA reads TGTGCCAGCAGTCACCTCCTAGAACTAATGGAGACCCAGTACTTC. Protein product: CASSHLLELMETQYF.

The chain carries TRBV30 and TRBJ2-7; 9 bases line up with TRBD1. This CDR3 is built from 12 residues. V shed 6 bases, J shed 3 bases, and the junction held 3 bases outside the gene matches. The germline gives CDR1 GTSNPN, CDR2 SVGIG (reference sequence). The CDR3 is CACLGQGYEQYF. CDR3 bases: TGTGCCTGCTTGGGACAGGGCTACGAGCAGTACTTC.

This clonotype was seen more than once but under ten times. The chain employs TRBV20-1 and TRBJ2-5; TRBD1 might be the D (6 bases). The CDR3 has 16 residues. V lost 3 bases and J 5 bases, leaving 22 bases between the germline ends. CDR1 is DFQATT, CDR2 SNEGSKA, per germline (reference sequence). Written as DNA, the CDR3 is TGCAGTGCTAGGAGTTCGGCCTCTGATGGGGGCGAGACCCAGTACTTC. Translated: CSARSSASDGGETQYF.

This clonotype was picked up many times. The junction departs from the called germline gene at one end, perhaps through a read error. This rearrangement joins TRBV14 to TRBJ2-5, with D uncertain. The CDR3 sequence is 9 residues long. CDR1 SGHDN and CDR2 FVKESK come from the germline V gene. The CDR3 coding sequence is TGTGCCAGCAGCCGAGCTATTCCGTTC. It codes for CASSRAIPF.

The chain joins TRBV30 to TRBJ2-7, with D perhaps matching TRBD2 (5 bases). Germline loops: CDR1 GTSNPN, CDR2 SVGIG (reference sequence). Trimming pared 5 bases from V and 3 bases from J, leaving 11 bases between. The CDR3 is 12 amino acids. CDR3 nucleotide sequence: TGTGCCTGGGGGGAGAAGGACTACGAGCAGTACTTC. This sequence encodes CAWGEKDYEQYF.

This clonotype showed up just a few times. This rearrangement joins TRBV7-2 to TRBJ1-2, with D hard to call. The CDR3 runs 15 residues. Germline V gives CDR1 SGHTA, CDR2 FQGNSA. Trimming pared 1 base from V and 3 bases from J, leaving 12 bases between. The CDR3 bases are TGTGCCAGCAGCTTAGGATCGGCAGGAGACTATGGCTACACCTTC. Translated, it gives CASSLGSAGDYGYTF.

This clonotype was detected only once. A read error is possible here, since a much larger clone lies one base away. The J gene is TRBJ2-5, the V gene TRBV2; tentative D call: TRBD1 (6 bases). The DNA end is a closer match to TRBJ2-1, so the J assignment may be wrong. Germline loops: CDR1 SNHLY, CDR2 FYNNEI. This CDR3 has 14 amino acids. CDR3 coding DNA: TGTGTCAGCAGTGAATCCCCACAGGGTGGAGAGCAGTTCTTC. It translates to CVSSESPQGGEQFF.

This clonotype was recorded many times. V and J are TRBV2 and TRBJ1-1; D gene ambiguous. There are 14 residues in the CDR3. The germline gives CDR1 SNHLY, CDR2 FYNNEI. The V end was cut by 6 bases, the J end by 0 bases, with 11 bases between. CDR3 DNA: TGTGCCAGCAGGGCCGGGTATATGAACACTGAAGCTTTCTTT. Translating it yields CASRAGYMNTEAFF. Looking up the rest from reference TRBV2 and TRBJ1-1 gives the full variable domain: EPEVTQTPSHQVTQMGQEVILRCVPISNHLYFYWYRQILGQKVEFLVSFYNNEISEKSEIFDDQFSVERPDGSNFTLKIRSTKLEDSAMYFCASRAGYMNTEAFFGQGTRLTVV.

This clonotype came up a few times. The chain combines TRBV28 with TRBJ1-3; tentatively, D is TRBD1 (5 bases). The germline gives CDR1 MDHEN, CDR2 SYDVKM. The CDR3 loop spans 14 amino acids. Trimming cost V 8 bases and J 3 bases, with 14 bases left between them. The CDR3 DNA is TGTGCCAGCGGTACGCCAGGGTATGGAAACACCATATATTTT. This sequence encodes CASGTPGYGNTIYF.

The gene calls are TRBV11-2 and TRBJ2-7; 9 bases are a match to TRBD1. The CDR3 totals 15 residues. Looked up from germline, CDR1 is SGHAT and CDR2 is FQNNGV. The trim removed 1 base at V and 2 bases at J, leaving 3 bases unmatched. This CDR3 reads CASSLGRDRAYEQYF. The CDR3 coding sequence is TGTGCCAGCAGCTTAGGCCGGGACAGGGCCTACGAGCAGTACTTC. Full variable domain (remainder filled in from reference TRBV11-2 and TRBJ2-7): EAGVAQSPRYKIIEKRQSVAFWCNPISGHATLYWYQQILGQGPKLLIQFQNNGVVDDSQLPKDRFSAERLKGVDSTLKIQPAKLEDSAVYLCASSLGRDRAYEQYFGPGTRLTVT.

This clonotype was recorded a few times. The V and J genes are TRBV4-1 and TRBJ1-4, with D possibly TRBD1 on 5 matching bases. V lost 1 base, J lost 11 bases, and 20 bases lay in between. The CDR3 runs 16 residues. CDR1 and CDR2 (germline): MGHRA, YSYEKL. This chain's CDR3 is CASSQAGVETKGKLFF. The CDR3 nucleotides read TGCGCCAGCAGCCAAGCGGGAGTAGAGACTAAGGGGAAACTGTTTTTT.

Only a few counts were recorded for this clonotype. The chain recombines TRBV6-1 with TRBJ1-4; unclear D gene. The CDR3 is 14 amino acids. V was cut by 9 bases and J by 3 bases, with 14 bases left in between. Germline V lookup: CDR1 MNHNS, CDR2 SASEGT. The CDR3: CARSGVGANEKLFF. The CDR3, as DNA: TGTGCCAGGTCCGGGGTCGGGGCTAATGAAAAACTGTTTTTT.

This clonotype has a count of ten or more. The chain links TRBV29-1 to TRBJ1-2, with D possibly being TRBD1 (5 bases). V was cut by 5 bases and J by 4 bases, with 14 bases left in between. This CDR3 is 13 amino acids long. Germline V gives CDR1 SQVTM, CDR2 ANQGSEA. The CDR3 DNA reads TGCAGCGTTACCGACAGCCCCTTCTATGGCTACACCTTC. It yields the protein CSVTDSPFYGYTF.

This clonotype has only a few counts. The V and J genes are TRBV24-1 and TRBJ2-5, with D uncertain. Germline V CDR1 and CDR2: KGHDR, SFDVKD. The CDR3 has 14 amino acids. V was cut by 4 bases and J by 1 base, with 9 bases left in between. CDR3 sequence: CATSDPRTQETQYF. CDR3 coding DNA: TGTGCCACCAGTGACCCGCGGACCCAAGAGACCCAGTACTTC.